This TCR beta chain was identified in a study of tumor-infiltrating lymphocytes in primary liver carcinoma. It was from about 19-30 mg of unsorted bulk tissue that RNA and DNA were co-extracted. This clonotype turned up a few times. The length of the CDR3 is 17 residues. Germline CDR1 is LNHDA and CDR2 is SQIVND (reference sequence). With 5 bases clipped from V and 1 base from J, the junction kept 10 bases outside the gene matches. The researchers produced TCR beta cDNA from roughly 500 ng total RNA with a constant-region primer. Three nested multiplex PCR rounds, a slightly modified ARM-PCR method, built the TCR beta libraries. Both of the initial two PCR rounds ran for about 9 cycles and employed TRBV1-TRBV30 forward primers alongside a C-beta reverse primer. TCRdb recomputed calls from the multiplex PCR reads with MiXCR, one row per CDR3 protein. The data show about 33,000 distinct CDR3 sequences, 60% to 85% seen once.

Sequenced: liver tumor tissue from sampling region 5. Subset noted: tumor region T5, tumor centre. The origin of this receptor is a man aged 35-49 years with primary liver carcinoma and hepatitis B virus infection. This sequence joins TRBV19 and TRBJ2-1; 8 nucleotides align to TRBD2. The DNA of the CDR3 is TGTGCCAGTAGTCTTTTAAGCGGGAGTGAGTCCTACAATGAGCAGTTCTTC. It is translated as CASSLLSGSESYNEQFF.